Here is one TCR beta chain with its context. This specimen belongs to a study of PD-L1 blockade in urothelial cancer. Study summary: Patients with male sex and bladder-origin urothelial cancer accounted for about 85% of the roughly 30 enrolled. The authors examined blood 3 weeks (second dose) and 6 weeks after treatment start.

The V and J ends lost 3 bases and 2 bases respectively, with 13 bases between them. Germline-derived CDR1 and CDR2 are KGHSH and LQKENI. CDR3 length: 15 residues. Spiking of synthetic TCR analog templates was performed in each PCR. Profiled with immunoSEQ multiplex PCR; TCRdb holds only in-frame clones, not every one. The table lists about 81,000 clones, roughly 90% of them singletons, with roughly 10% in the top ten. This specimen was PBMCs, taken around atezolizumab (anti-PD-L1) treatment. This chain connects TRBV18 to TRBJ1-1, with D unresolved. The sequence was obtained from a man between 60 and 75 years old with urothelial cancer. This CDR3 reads CASSPPFPTNTEAFF. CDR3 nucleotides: TGTGCCAGCTCACCTCCCTTCCCGACAAACACTGAAGCTTTCTTT.